The rows below give T cell receptor beta chains drawn from one sample of a study of shared clonotypes between healthy human individuals. TCRdb keeps only in-frame clones here, not all; method: immunoSEQ multiplex PCR. The table has over a million clones, more than 75% seen once. The sequenced sample was memory CD4+ T cells from PBMCs. Every receptor here comes from a man in his late teens or twenties in good health. Some clones in this sample may be carry-over from other donors' samples. Each CDR3 is given with its conserved first and last residue. A D gene is named only where the DNA matches it firmly. Clone size is given for some rows only: seen once, a few or many times, or a class if the clone is expanded.

size	V	D	J	CDR3	DNA
NA	TRBV5-1	NA	TRBJ2-5	CASSLSRTRETQYF	TGCGCCAGCAGCTTGTCGCGCACTCGGGAGACCCAGTACTTC
NA	TRBV19	TRBD2	TRBJ2-3	CASSIAGLAADTQYF	TGTGCCAGTAGTATTGCCGGACTAGCGGCAGATACGCAGTATTTT
NA	TRBV6-5	NA	TRBJ2-1	CASSLNGVYNEQFF	TGTGCCAGCTCCCTTAATGGAGTATACAATGAGCAGTTCTTC
few	TRBV10-1	NA	TRBJ2-1	CASGETHDEQFF	TGCGCCAGTGGGGAGACCCACGATGAGCAGTTCTTC
few	TRBV6-6	TRBD2	TRBJ2-7	CASGGRAYEQYF	TGTGCTAGTGGGGGGAGGGCTTATGAGCAGTACTTC
NA	TRBV5-3	NA	TRBJ2-5	CARSLAGIGQSPETQYF	TGTGCCAGAAGCTTGGCGGGTATCGGGCAGAGCCCCGAGACCCAGTACTTC
few	TRBV11-2	NA	TRBJ2-1	CASSSQSLGEQFF	TGTGCCAGCAGCTCCCAGTCCCTGGGTGAGCAGTTCTTC
NA	TRBV10-3	NA	TRBJ2-7	CAISESFGIQYF	TGTGCCATCAGTGAGTCGTTTGGTATCCAGTACTTC
NA	TRBV5-1	NA	TRBJ2-1	CASSLNSYNEQFF	TGCGCCAGCAGCTTGAACTCCTACAATGAGCAGTTCTTC
NA	TRBV11-2	NA	TRBJ1-5	CASSSFNQPQHF	TGTGCCAGCAGCTCATTCAATCAGCCCCAGCATTTT
NA	TRBV28	NA	TRBJ1-2	CASITRDGANYGYTF	TGTGCCAGCATAACAAGGGACGGAGCTAACTATGGCTACACCTTC
NA	TRBV7-9	TRBD2	TRBJ2-1	CASNTGLAGFRGNNEQFF	TGTGCCAGCAACACGGGACTAGCGGGATTCCGGGGAAACAATGAGCAGTTCTTC
NA	TRBV11-3	TRBD2	TRBJ2-7	CASSFNRGSGGEQYF	TGTGCCAGCAGCTTCAACCGGGGATCGGGGGGAGAGCAGTACTTC
NA	TRBV13	NA	TRBJ1-1	CASSLGQADSEAFF	TGTGCCAGCAGCTTGGGACAAGCCGACTCTGAAGCTTTCTTT
NA	TRBV7-8	NA	TRBJ1-1	CASSYRTPGRPEAFF	TGTGCCAGCAGCTACCGGACTCCCGGAAGGCCTGAAGCTTTCTTT
NA	TRBV11-1	TRBD1	TRBJ2-7	CASSLARGQGDYYEQYF	TGTGCCAGCAGCTTAGCGCGTGGACAGGGGGATTACTACGAGCAGTACTTC
NA	TRBV11-3	TRBD2	TRBJ2-1	CASSLYWREGHNEQFF	TGTGCCAGCAGCTTATACTGGCGGGAGGGCCACAATGAGCAGTTCTTC
once	TRBV27	NA	TRBJ2-6	CASSFNSDGANVLTF	TGTGCCAGCAGTTTTAACTCGGATGGGGCCAACGTCCTGACTTTC
NA	TRBV29-1	TRBD1	TRBJ2-2	CSVGQGGNTGELFF	TGCAGCGTTGGACAGGGTGGGAACACCGGGGAGCTGTTTTTT
NA	TRBV6-6	NA	TRBJ1-5	CASSSQSRSNQPQHF	TGTGCCAGCAGCTCTCAGAGTAGGAGCAATCAGCCCCAGCATTTT
NA	TRBV7-2	TRBD1	TRBJ1-2	CASSLGTGLLWGYTF	TGTGCCAGCAGCTTAGGGACAGGATTACTATGGGGCTACACCTTC
NA	TRBV5-4	NA	TRBJ2-1	CASSYPGQGCRNEQFF	TGTGCCAGCAGCTATCCGGGACAAGGGTGCAGGAATGAGCAGTTCTTC
once	TRBV9	TRBD2	TRBJ2-5	CASSVGASGTQETQYF	TGTGCCAGCAGCGTAGGGGCTAGCGGGACCCAAGAGACCCAGTACTTC
few	TRBV16	TRBD2	TRBJ2-1	CASSGTRSYNEQFF	TGTGCCAGCAGCGGGACTAGGAGTTACAATGAGCAGTTCTTC
once	TRBV11-2	NA	TRBJ1-1	CASSPGENTEAFF	TGTGCCAGCAGCCCGGGCGAGAACACTGAAGCTTTCTTT
NA	TRBV30	NA	TRBJ2-1	CAWSVFVGEQFF	TGTGCCTGGAGTGTATTTGTTGGTGAGCAGTTCTTC
NA	TRBV7-8	NA	TRBJ2-7	CASSRFGRVLLGEQYF	TGTGCCAGCAGCCGCTTTGGGCGGGTCCTCCTGGGCGAGCAGTACTTC
NA	TRBV5-1	NA	TRBJ2-3	CASSPDPNTDTQYF	TGCGCCAGCAGCCCAGATCCGAACACAGATACGCAGTATTTT
NA	TRBV5-1	NA	TRBJ2-3	CASSSPMTDTQYF	TGCGCCAGCAGCTCGCCGATGACCGATACGCAGTATTTT
few	TRBV6-5	NA	TRBJ2-1	CASSTSTGPLEQFF	TGTGCCAGCTCCACGTCGACCGGCCCCCTTGAGCAGTTCTTC
once	TRBV7-2	NA	TRBJ2-3	CASSLGVSGGIDTQYF	TGTGCCAGCAGCTTAGGAGTTAGCGGAGGTATAGATACGCAGTATTTT
NA	TRBV7-9	TRBD2	TRBJ2-7	CASSPSATSGSYEQYF	TGTGCCAGCAGCCCCTCGGCGACTAGCGGGAGTTACGAGCAGTACTTC
NA	TRBV2	NA	TRBJ1-2	CASSPDRKYGYTF	TGTGCCAGCAGTCCAGATCGCAAATATGGCTACACCTTC
NA	TRBV7-9	NA	TRBJ1-6	CASSLGDGAGSPLHF	TGTGCCAGCAGCTTAGGAGACGGGGCAGGATCACCCCTCCACTTT
many	TRBV28	TRBD1	TRBJ2-7	CASINGVGTGEQYF	TGTGCCAGCATAAACGGGGTAGGGACAGGCGAGCAGTACTTC
NA	TRBV4-1	TRBD2	TRBJ2-1	CASSQEVSSGYNEQFF	TGCGCCAGCAGCCAAGAAGTGTCTAGCGGATACAATGAGCAGTTCTTC
NA	TRBV4-3	NA	TRBJ2-3	CASSQVRGTDTQYF	TGCGCCAGCAGCCAAGTTCGGGGCACAGATACGCAGTATTTT
once	TRBV5-1	TRBD1	TRBJ1-4	CASSLGGGTEKLFF	TGCGCCAGCAGCTTGGGAGGGGGCACTGAAAAACTGTTTTTT
NA	TRBV28	TRBD2	TRBJ2-1	CASRKIAGAWGNNEQFF	TGTGCCAGCAGGAAGATAGCGGGAGCCTGGGGGAACAATGAGCAGTTCTTC
NA	TRBV4-2	NA	TRBJ2-2	CASSQELTVMGELFF	TGTGCCAGCAGCCAAGAGTTGACCGTCATGGGGGAGCTGTTTTTT
once	TRBV5-4	NA	TRBJ2-7	CASSLAGGTYEQYF	TGTGCCAGCAGCTTGGCCGGGGGAACCTACGAGCAGTACTTC
few	TRBV10-3	NA	TRBJ1-5	CAISGGNQPQHF	TGTGCCATCAGTGGTGGGAATCAGCCCCAGCATTTT
NA	TRBV5-1	TRBD1	TRBJ2-2	CASSFQGTGVSGELFF	TGCGCCAGCAGCTTTCAGGGGACAGGCGTTTCCGGGGAGCTGTTTTTT
NA	TRBV5-1	NA	TRBJ1-4	CASSSEANEKLFF	TGCGCCAGCAGCTCTGAGGCTAATGAAAAACTGTTTTTT
NA	TRBV4-2	TRBD2	TRBJ2-1	CASSQAWTGTSGSNEQFF	TGTGCCAGCAGCCAAGCCTGGACCGGGACTAGCGGTTCCAATGAGCAGTTCTTC